Sequencing of this TCR beta chain was carried out in a study of T cells in Graves' hyperthyroidism and ophthalmopathy. Study background: At the time of initial diagnosis and before any treatment, peripheral blood was collected. Study outcomes and limitations: Blood also carried most thyroid clonotypes expanded above 0.001. Ophthalmopathy was told apart from stable hyperthyroidism by a 13 V-J model.

The CDR3 spans 13 residues. V was pared by 7 bases and J by 7 bases, with 14 bases between. Germline V gene lookup returns CDR1 SGHTA and CDR2 FQGNSA. The blood was taken when hyperthyroidism was first diagnosed, before any ophthalmopathy symptoms showed up. TCR beta CDR3 regions were amplified from RNA transcripts. The HTBI primer set served for first-round RT-PCR of the TCR CDR3. Using its own MiXCR run on the multiplex PCR reads, TCRdb lists one record per CDR3 protein. The top ten clones hold roughly 73% of a sample with about 130,000 distinct CDR3 sequences, roughly a fifth of them seen once. This clonotype was counted ten times or more. Its target is unknown.

The origin of this receptor is a woman aged 45 to 65 with Graves' hyperthyroidism that later progressed to Graves' ophthalmopathy. The rearrangement links TRBV7-2 to TRBJ1-5; maybe TRBD1 (5 bases). Sequences were obtained from blood. The DNA of the CDR3 is TGTGCCAGCACATGGGGGGTGGGCCAGCCCCAGCATTTT. This translates into CASTWGVGQPQHF.